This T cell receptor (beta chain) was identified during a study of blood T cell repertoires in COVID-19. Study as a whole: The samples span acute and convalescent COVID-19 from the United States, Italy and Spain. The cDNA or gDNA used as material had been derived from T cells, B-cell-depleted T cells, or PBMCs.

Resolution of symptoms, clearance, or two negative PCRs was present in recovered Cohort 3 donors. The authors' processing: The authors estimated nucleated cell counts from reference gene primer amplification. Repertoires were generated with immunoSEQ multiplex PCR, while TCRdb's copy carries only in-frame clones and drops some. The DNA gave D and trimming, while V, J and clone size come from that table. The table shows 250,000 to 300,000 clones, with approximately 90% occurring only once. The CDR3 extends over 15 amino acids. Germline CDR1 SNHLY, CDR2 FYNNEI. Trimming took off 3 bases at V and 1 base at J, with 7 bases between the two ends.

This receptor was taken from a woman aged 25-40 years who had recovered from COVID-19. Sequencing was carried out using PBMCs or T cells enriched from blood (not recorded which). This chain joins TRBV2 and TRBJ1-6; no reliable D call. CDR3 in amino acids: CASSDGISYNSPLHF. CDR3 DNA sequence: TGTGCCAGCAGTGACGGGATTTCCTATAATTCACCCCTCCACTTT. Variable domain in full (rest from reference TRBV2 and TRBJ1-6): EPEVTQTPSHQVTQMGQEVILRCVPISNHLYFYWYRQILGQKVEFLVSFYNNEISEKSEIFDDQFSVERPDGSNFTLKIRSTKLEDSAMYFCASSDGISYNSPLHFGNGTRLTVT.